The T cell receptor (beta chain) under discussion was sequenced for a study of T cell responses to AZD1222 COVID-19 vaccine. Turning to the study itself: Samples with a second dose at about 4 or about 12 weeks were pooled together. The study, taken as a whole, reports: Seropositive at baseline were only 5 or 6 AZD1222 recipients. No repertoire was sampled before or during the peak T cell response, only after it.

Sequencing was performed with immunoSEQ multiplex PCR; in TCRdb, only in-frame clones are kept and a portion is missing. This sample has approximately 200,000 clones, with 94% found just once. Concerning this clone itself: Its antigen remains unidentified.

The CDR3 is 17 residues long. The V gene's germline CDR1 is SGHNT and CDR2 YYREEE (reference sequence). The V and J ends lost 4 bases and 4 bases respectively, with 20 bases between them. The receptor comes from an adult in good health. Sequenced material: peripheral blood, taken on day 0 of AZD1222 vaccination. The chain uses TRBV5-4 and TRBJ2-2; D may be TRBD1 or TRBD2 (5 bases each). The CDR3 bases are TGTGCCAGCAGCATCATCCGCCCGGGGCTCGGCACCGGGGAGCTGTTTTTT. This encodes CASSIIRPGLGTGELFF.